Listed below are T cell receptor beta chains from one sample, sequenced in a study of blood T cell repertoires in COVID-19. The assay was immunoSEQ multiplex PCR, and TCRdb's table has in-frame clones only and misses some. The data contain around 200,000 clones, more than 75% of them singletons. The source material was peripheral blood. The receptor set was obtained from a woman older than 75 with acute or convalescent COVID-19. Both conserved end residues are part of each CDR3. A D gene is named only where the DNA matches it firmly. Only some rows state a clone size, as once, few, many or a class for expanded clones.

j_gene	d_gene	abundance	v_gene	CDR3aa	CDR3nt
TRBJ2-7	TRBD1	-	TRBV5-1	CASSPQGRYTNYEQYF	TGCGCCAGCAGCCCACAGGGGCGATACACGAACTACGAGCAGTACTTC
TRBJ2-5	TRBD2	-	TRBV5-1	CARSAGWGGETQYF	TGCGCCCGCAGCGCCGGTTGGGGGGGGGAGACCCAGTACTTC
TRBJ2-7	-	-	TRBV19	CASSIQPGLREQYF	TGTGCCAGTAGTATACAGCCGGGACTCCGCGAGCAGTACTTC
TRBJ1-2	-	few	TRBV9	CASSVGGVINYGYTF	TGTGCCAGCAGCGTAGGTGGAGTTATAAACTATGGCTACACCTTC
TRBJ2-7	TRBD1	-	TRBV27	CASTGQGGGEQYF	TGTGCCAGCACGGGACAGGGGGGTGGCGAGCAGTACTTC
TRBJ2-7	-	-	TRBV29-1	CSVPGHRASEQYF	TGCAGCGTTCCGGGACACAGGGCGTCGGAGCAGTACTTC
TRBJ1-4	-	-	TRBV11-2	CAGSTGTREKLFF	TGTGCCGGATCGACTGGAACCCGGGAAAAACTGTTTTTT
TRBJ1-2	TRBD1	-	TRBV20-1	CSADRGHGYTF	TGCAGTGCTGATAGGGGGCACGGCTACACCTTC
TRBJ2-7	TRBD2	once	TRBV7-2	CASRPTSGSSYEQYF	TGTGCCAGCAGACCAACTAGCGGGAGTTCCTACGAGCAGTACTTC
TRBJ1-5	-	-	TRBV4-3	CASSQSTGSQPQHF	TGCGCCAGCAGCCAAAGCACAGGGAGCCAGCCCCAGCATTTT
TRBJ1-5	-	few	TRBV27	CASSPIRGIVQPQHF	TGTGCCAGCAGTCCAATCAGGGGAATTGTTCAGCCCCAGCATTTT
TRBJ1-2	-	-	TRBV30	CAFRITGTYGYTF	TGTGCCTTCCGAATCACAGGGACCTATGGCTACACCTTC